This TCR beta chain was recorded in a study of T cell responses to AZD1222 COVID-19 vaccine. A single count supports this clone. Produced via immunoSEQ multiplex PCR; TCRdb's table is partial and in-frame only. The sample records 95,000 to 120,000 clones, around 88% being singletons. The source of this sequence is an adult who received the AZD1222 COVID-19 vaccine. Specimen: peripheral blood, collected 28 days after the second AZD1222 dose.

The CDR3, as DNA: TGTGCCACCAGCTACTCTGGAAACACCATATATTTT. This codes for CATSYSGNTIYF. The chain couples TRBV15 to TRBJ1-3; D remains ambiguous. Trimming took off 5 bases at V and 0 bases at J, with 2 bases between the two ends. Germline V lookup: CDR1 LNHNV, CDR2 YYDKDF (reference sequence). CDR3 length: 12 residues. Using reference TRBV15 and TRBJ1-3 for the parts outside the CDR3, the full variable domain is DAMVIQNPRYQVTQFGKPVTLSCSQTLNHNVMYWYQQKSSQAPKLLFHYYDKDFNNEADTPDNFQSRRPNTSFCFLDIRSPGLGDTAMYLCATSYSGNTIYFGEGSWLTVV.